This passage covers 8 T cell receptor beta chains from one sample sequenced in a study of regulatory T cells in long-lasting Graves disease. Regarding time point: newly diagnosed GD, antithyroid drugs for less than 3 months. The TCR library was made from RNA extracted from PBMCs. Both iRepertoire HTBI primers and Arm-PCR of CDR3 regions were used to build the TCR beta libraries. TCRdb re-called the multiplex PCR reads with MiXCR, one entry per CDR3 protein. The top ten clones hold roughly a sixth of a sample with 400,000 to 500,000 distinct CDR3 sequences, around 14% of them seen once. This sample also belongs to another study, concerning T cells in Graves' hyperthyroidism and ophthalmopathy.

This material consisted of peripheral blood mononuclear cells (PBMCs), taken at new diagnosis, from a patient treated with antithyroid drugs. The receptors here all came from a woman aged 30 to 39 with Graves disease.

This clonotype came up many times. The CDR3 bases are TGTGCCAGCAGCTTCGGACAGGGAAACTATGGCTACACCTTC. Protein sequence: CASSFGQGNYGYTF. The V call is TRBV5-6, the J call TRBJ1-2, with TRBD1 identical over 8 bases. CDR1 is SGHDT and CDR2 is YYEEEE in the germline V gene. CDR3 length: 14 residues. V was clipped by 2 bases and J by 2 bases; unmatched bases: 2.

This clonotype was recorded at least ten times. CDR3 nucleotides: TGTGCCAGCAGCTCCGGGACAGGTAGAGCCTACAATGAGCAGTTCTTC. It encodes CASSSGTGRAYNEQFF. The J gene is TRBJ2-1, the V gene TRBV7-3; 8 positions agree with TRBD1. With 4 bases clipped from V and 2 bases from J, the junction kept 7 bases outside the gene matches. CDR3 length: 16 residues. CDR1 and CDR2 from the germline V gene are SGHTA and FQGTGA.

This clonotype was picked up a small number of times. The chain uses TRBV4-1 and TRBJ2-7, with a weak D call TRBD2 (5 bases). CDR1 MGHRA and CDR2 YSYEKL come from the germline V gene. Trimming removed 0 bases at V and 2 bases at J, with 11 bases between. This CDR3 is 15 amino acids long. In DNA, the CDR3 is TGCGCCAGCAGCCAAGATGAGGGAACAACCTACGAGCAGTACTTC. Its translation: CASSQDEGTTYEQYF.

This clonotype was counted at least ten times. This chain links TRBV30 with TRBJ2-1; perhaps TRBD2 as D (5 bases). The germline V gene encodes CDR1 GTSNPN and CDR2 SVGIG (reference sequence). The V and J ends lost 2 bases and 9 bases respectively, with 17 bases between them. This CDR3 is 14 amino acids long. This CDR3 is CAWSLGGLGGEQFF. For the CDR3, the DNA is TGTGCCTGGAGTCTGGGCGGGCTTGGAGGTGAGCAGTTCTTC.

The V and J genes are TRBV10-1 and TRBJ2-1; 12 positions agree with TRBD2. The CDR3 spans 15 residues. Germline loops: CDR1 WNHNN, CDR2 SYGVQD (reference sequence). Losses at the gene ends were 7 bases for V and 8 bases for J; bases not matched to a gene: 9. CDR3 coding DNA: TGCGCCAGCAAGGTGACTAGCGGGGGTTGGGATGAGCAGTTCTTC. It is translated as CASKVTSGGWDEQFF.

The chain links TRBV14 to TRBJ2-4; 9 bases match TRBD2. Germline V gene sequence: CDR1 SGHDN, CDR2 FVKESK. Trimming cost V 2 bases and J 0 bases; bases outside gene matches: 8. This CDR3 has 18 residues. CDR3 in DNA: TGTGCCAGCAGCCAAAATGGGTTAGCGGGAGTAGCCAAAAACATTCAGTACTTC. Translated, it gives CASSQNGLAGVAKNIQYF.

This clonotype appeared many times. The genes are TRBV6-1 and TRBJ1-1; D ambiguous. Germline CDR1 is MNHNS and CDR2 is SASEGT. The CDR3 has 12 residues. With 5 bases removed from V and 11 bases from J, the gap between germline ends came to 15 bases. DNA for the CDR3: TGTGCCAGCAGTAGGAACGGCCTGGAGGCTTTCTTT. Protein product: CASSRNGLEAFF.

The chain couples TRBV12-3 or TRBV12-4 to TRBJ1-6; TRBD1 might be the D (6 bases). The length of the CDR3 is 14 residues. Trimming took off 3 bases at V and 8 bases at J, with 11 bases between the two ends. The CDR3 spells CASSFGGRDSPLHF. The CDR3 DNA sequence: TGTGCCAGCAGTTTTGGGGGCCGGGATTCACCCCTCCACTTT.